One T cell receptor beta chain is described in this entry. Profiled with immunoSEQ multiplex PCR; TCRdb holds only in-frame clones, not every one. Here the sample spans some 200,000 clones, about 80% being singletons. This entry is derived from a study of blood T cell repertoires in COVID-19. Background on the study: Sites in the United States, Italy and Spain provided acute and convalescent COVID-19 samples.

The CDR3 extends over 15 amino acids. Trimming shortened V by 4 bases and J by 7 bases, and 14 bases separated the two germline ends. Germline V gives CDR1 SNHLY, CDR2 FYNNEI. This chain joins TRBV2 and TRBJ1-6; D perhaps matches TRBD1 (6 bases). The TCR comes from a woman in her forties with acute COVID-19. Source material: PBMCs or T cells enriched from blood (not recorded which). The CDR3 is CASSVVGGRNSPLHF. CDR3 DNA sequence: TGTGCCAGCAGTGTCGTCGGGGGGCGAAATTCACCCCTCCACTTT. Using reference TRBV2 and TRBJ1-6 for the parts outside the CDR3, the full variable domain is EPEVTQTPSHQVTQMGQEVILRCVPISNHLYFYWYRQILGQKVEFLVSFYNNEISEKSEIFDDQFSVERPDGSNFTLKIRSTKLEDSAMYFCASSVVGGRNSPLHFGNGTRLTVT.